This TCR beta chain originates from a study of T cell responses to AZD1222 COVID-19 vaccine (dated by TCRdb to the early 2020s). Looking at the study overall: Because spike-specific TCR depth and breadth did not differ between the two schedules, AZD1222 recipients who got a second dose at roughly 4 weeks were pooled with those who got a second dose at roughly 12 weeks. TCR sequencing was performed for roughly 250 trial participants, of whom about 200 were given two doses of AZD1222 and some 25 were given two doses of MenACWY control vaccine. Trial participants were enrolled by age into subgroups of 18-55, 56-69 and 70-plus years, and around 140, 26 and 57 TCR-sequenced participants, respectively, were included in these subgroups. Paper-wide results and their limitations: Participants were mostly white British, with more females than males. The authors suggested clonal diversity may have been underestimated. Because no samples from the day 14 peak response were available, repertoires could be characterized only after the peak T cell response. After two AZD1222 doses, spike-specific TCR breadth and depth were significantly higher than at day 0 and than in MenACWY recipients. Epitopes outside the regions mutated in the B.1.351 and B.1.1.7 variants were reportedly recognized by nearly half of the unique spike-specific TCRs. The 56-69-year group was small, and its depth increase did not reach significance, likely because of low power. The whole spike protein was spanned by vaccine-associated CD4 TCRs, and dominant responses were seen in regions 160-218 and 743-854. Conclusions about previously exposed vaccinees were limited because only five to seven AZD1222 recipients were SARS-CoV-2 seropositive at baseline.

The CDR3 regions of human TCRbeta chains were subjected to immunosequencing. The authors processed their data as follows. TCRs in the repertoires were matched against a reference library of SARS-CoV-2-specific TCRs that had been generated with the MIRA antigen-specificity platform. Breadth meant the fraction of unique TCRs that were SARS-CoV-2-associated, whereas depth meant the fraction of total T cells that were SARS-CoV-2-associated. Using the MIRA data, each spike-specific TCR was mapped to the spike region that the TCR reacts to and placed in a CD4 or CD8 class. Log10-transformed breadth and depth values were compared by one-way ANOVA with Sidak's multiple comparisons tests. Held by TCRdb, this immuneACCESS table contains in-frame sequences only and omits some clones. Under half of the omission traces to an unresolved V gene where checked; the cause of the rest is unknown. That table gives V, J and clone size, and the DNA gave D and trimming. Within this sample are roughly 100,000 clones, with 80% to 90% of them counted one time only. Approximately 20% of the sample is held by the ten biggest clonotypes.

In light of the paper, this sample's time point label describes: baseline before first vaccination. The vaccinee samples were drawn from two UK trials, COV001 and COV002, one of which was a single-blind randomized controlled phase 2/3 trial testing AZD1222 (ChAdOx1 nCoV-19) in healthy adults. For TCRbeta chain sequencing, PBMC samples were collected from trial participants at day 0 and at day 28 after the second dose. With regard to this clone: Its antigen specificity is not known. The record has no base qualities; no much larger clone is one base away.

Relative to germline, V is 0 bases shorter and J is 0 bases shorter, with 9 bases between their ends. Based on the germline V gene, the CDR1 and CDR2 sequences are MNHEY and SVGAGI. The CDR3 numbers 15 residues from cysteine through phenylalanine. Only CDR3 DNA remains: 45 bases, in frame from the first base. This receptor chain uses TRBV6-5 and TRBJ2-7; the D gene identity is not certain. The source was peripheral blood, collected on day 0 of AZD1222 vaccination. The origin of this receptor is an adult in good health. The base sequence is TGTGCCAGCAGTTACTCAGCAGGCGACTCCTACGAGCAGTACTTC. Translated, this gives CASSYSAGDSYEQYF.